Here is one T cell receptor (beta chain) with its context. The multiple sclerosis control group comprised treatment-naive patients with stable or active relapsing-remitting disease. It was negative isolation that provided the CD8+ and CD4+ T cells, whereas TEMRA cells were enriched by FACS. The data were obtained in a study of CD8 T cells in Susac syndrome. The authors reverse transcribed roughly 0.5 to 1 ug RNA with random hexamers. TCRdb redid the calling of the immunoSEQ multiplex PCR reads with MiXCR, one entry per CDR3 protein. Of a few hundred thousand distinct CDR3 sequences in the sample, approximately 95% were seen once. Germline V gene lookup returns CDR1 ENHRY and CDR2 SYGVKD. V was pared by 7 bases and J by 0 bases, with 8 bases between. This CDR3 is 13 amino acids long.

The sequenced material came from CD4+ T cells from PBMCs. The chain links TRBV10-3 to TRBJ2-3; TRBD1 is a possible D gene (6 bases). The TCR comes from a human donor with multiple sclerosis. The CDR3 DNA is TGTGCCATCAAGGACAGAAGCACAGATACGCAGTATTTT. This codes for CAIKDRSTDTQYF.